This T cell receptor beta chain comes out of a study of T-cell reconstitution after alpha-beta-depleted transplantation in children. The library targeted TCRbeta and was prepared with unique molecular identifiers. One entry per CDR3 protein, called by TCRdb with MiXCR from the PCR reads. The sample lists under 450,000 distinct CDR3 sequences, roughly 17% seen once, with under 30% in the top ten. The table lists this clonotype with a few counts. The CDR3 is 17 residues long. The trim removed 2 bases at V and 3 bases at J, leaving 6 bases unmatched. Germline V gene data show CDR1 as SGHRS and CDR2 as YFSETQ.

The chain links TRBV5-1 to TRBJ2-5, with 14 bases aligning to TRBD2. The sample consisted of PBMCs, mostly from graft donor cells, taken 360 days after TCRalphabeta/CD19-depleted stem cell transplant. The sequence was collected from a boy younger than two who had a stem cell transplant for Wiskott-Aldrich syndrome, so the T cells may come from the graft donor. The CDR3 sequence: CASSFHGLAGGEETQYF. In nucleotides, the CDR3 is TGCGCCAGCAGCTTCCATGGACTAGCGGGGGGAGAAGAGACCCAGTACTTC.